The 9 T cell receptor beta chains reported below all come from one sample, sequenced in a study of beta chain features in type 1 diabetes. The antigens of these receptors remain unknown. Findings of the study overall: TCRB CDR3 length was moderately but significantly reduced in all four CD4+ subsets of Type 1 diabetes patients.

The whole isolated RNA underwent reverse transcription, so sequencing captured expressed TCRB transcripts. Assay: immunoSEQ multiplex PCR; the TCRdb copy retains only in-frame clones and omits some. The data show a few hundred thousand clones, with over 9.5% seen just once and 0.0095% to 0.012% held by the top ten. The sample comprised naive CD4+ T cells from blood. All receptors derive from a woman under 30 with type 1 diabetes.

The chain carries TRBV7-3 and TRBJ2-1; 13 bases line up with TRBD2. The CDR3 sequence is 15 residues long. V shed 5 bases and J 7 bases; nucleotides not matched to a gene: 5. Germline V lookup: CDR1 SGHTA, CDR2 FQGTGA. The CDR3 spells CASSPQTSGRNEQFF. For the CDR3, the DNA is TGTGCCAGCAGCCCACAGACTAGCGGGAGGAATGAGCAGTTCTTC.

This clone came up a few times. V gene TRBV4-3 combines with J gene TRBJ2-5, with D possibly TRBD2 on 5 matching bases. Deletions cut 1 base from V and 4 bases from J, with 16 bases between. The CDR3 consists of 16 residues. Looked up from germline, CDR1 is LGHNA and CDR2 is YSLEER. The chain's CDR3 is CASSQGSLPAGETQYF. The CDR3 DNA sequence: TGCGCCAGCAGCCAAGGGTCCCTCCCGGCGGGAGAGACCCAGTACTTC.

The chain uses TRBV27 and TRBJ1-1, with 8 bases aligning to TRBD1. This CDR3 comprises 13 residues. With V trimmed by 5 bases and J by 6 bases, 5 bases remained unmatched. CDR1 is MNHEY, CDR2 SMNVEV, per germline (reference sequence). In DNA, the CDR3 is TGTGCCAGCAGTCCAAGGACAGGGCCTGAAGCTTTCTTT. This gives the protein CASSPRTGPEAFF.

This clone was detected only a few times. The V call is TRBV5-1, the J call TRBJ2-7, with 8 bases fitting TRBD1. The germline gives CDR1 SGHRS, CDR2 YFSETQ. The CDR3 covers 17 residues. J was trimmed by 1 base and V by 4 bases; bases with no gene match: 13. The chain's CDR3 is CASSRTTPRTGSYEQYF. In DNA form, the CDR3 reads TGCGCCAGCAGCCGGACAACCCCAAGGACAGGGTCCTACGAGCAGTACTTC.

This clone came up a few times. In nucleotides, the CDR3 is TGTGCCAGCAGCCAAAGACCCGGCGGGGTTTCACCCCTCCACTTT. It codes for CASSQRPGGVSPLHF. The chain links TRBV5-8 to TRBJ1-6; D not resolved. From germline, CDR1 is SGHTS and CDR2 YDEGEE. The CDR3 contains 15 residues. V lost 4 bases and J 9 bases, leaving 17 bases between the germline ends.

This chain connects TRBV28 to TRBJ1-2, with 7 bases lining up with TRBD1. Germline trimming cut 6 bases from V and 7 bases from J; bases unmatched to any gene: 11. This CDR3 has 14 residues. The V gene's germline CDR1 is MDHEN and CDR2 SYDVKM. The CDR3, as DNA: TGTGCCAGCAGGGGAGACAGGGTCATAGGTGGCTACACCTTC. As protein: CASRGDRVIGGYTF.

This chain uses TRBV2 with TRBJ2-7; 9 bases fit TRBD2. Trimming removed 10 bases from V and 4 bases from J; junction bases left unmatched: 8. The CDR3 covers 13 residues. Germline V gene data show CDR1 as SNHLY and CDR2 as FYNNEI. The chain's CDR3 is CATRLAAEYEQYF. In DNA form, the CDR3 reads TGTGCCACCAGACTAGCGGCAGAATACGAGCAGTACTTC.

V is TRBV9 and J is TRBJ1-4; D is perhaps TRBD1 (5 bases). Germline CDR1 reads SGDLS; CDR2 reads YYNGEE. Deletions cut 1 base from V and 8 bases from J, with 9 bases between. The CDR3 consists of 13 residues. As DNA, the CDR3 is TGTGCCAGCAGCGTATCACAGGAAGAAAAACTGTTTTTT. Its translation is CASSVSQEEKLFF.

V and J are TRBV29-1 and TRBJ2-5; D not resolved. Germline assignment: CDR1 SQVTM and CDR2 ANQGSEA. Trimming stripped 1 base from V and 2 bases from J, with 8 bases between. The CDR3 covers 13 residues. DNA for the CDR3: TGCAGCGTTGAAGGGGCTCGACAAGAGACCCAGTACTTC. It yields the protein CSVEGARQETQYF.